Reported below is one TCR beta chain. Germline values: CDR1 LNHDA, CDR2 SQIVND (reference sequence). Trimming took 5 bases from V and 4 from J; bases not matched to a gene: 5. The CDR3 extends over 15 amino acids. Which cohort a participant joined came from the clinical history participants gave. These data originate in a study of blood T cell repertoires in COVID-19. In the study overall: Whether acute or convalescent, the COVID-19 samples came from the United States, Italy and Spain.

Study processing details: Amplification of reference gene primers was used by the study to estimate nucleated cell counts. Clones were sequenced by immunoSEQ multiplex PCR, and TCRdb holds only the in-frame ones, with some missing. For V, J and clone size, that table is used; D and trimming come from the DNA. The table shows some 190,000 clones, with approximately 80% occurring only once. This receptor was identified in a man in his thirties or forties with acute COVID-19. V gene TRBV19 combines with J gene TRBJ2-2; TRBD1 matches 9 bases. The source material was PBMCs or T cells enriched from blood (not recorded which). The CDR3 protein is CASSLGTGSTGELFF. CDR3 sequence (DNA): TGTGCCAGTAGTCTCGGGACAGGGAGCACCGGGGAGCTGTTTTTT.